This T cell receptor (beta chain) stems from a study of monozygotic twins with inflammatory bowel disease. The cDNA of both the TCRalpha and TCRbeta chains was subjected to two nested PCRs of around 15 and 9 cycles. After re-calling the 5' RACE reads, TCRdb lists one entry per CDR3 protein, DNA absent. The sample data list a few hundred thousand distinct CDR3 sequences. The receptor's source is a human donor with ulcerative colitis or Crohn's disease, or a healthy co-twin of an affected twin (not recorded which). Sequencing used blood.

CDR3 loop: CASSQERDTGELFF. V usage is TRBV4-2 and J usage is TRBJ2-2; TCRdb proposes TRBD2, but this gene call is untestable without DNA. The CDR3 is 14 amino acids. Germline V gene sequence: CDR1 LGHNA, CDR2 YNFKEQ.